This entry lists 29 T cell receptor beta chains sequenced from one sample in a study of response to subunit inactivated influenza vaccine. MiXCR, run by TCRdb on the RT-PCR reads, gives a single entry per CDR3 protein. This table has hundreds of thousands of distinct CDR3 sequences, 7.6% appearing once. The sequencing used PBMCs from blood, collected around 25 months after vaccination. These receptors were obtained from a man between 50 and 70 years old who received an inactivated influenza vaccine.

This clonotype was picked up a small number of times. The chain couples TRBV4-2 to TRBJ2-2; 8 bases align to TRBD2. Trimming at V came to 2 bases and at J to 5 bases, leaving 10 bases not matched to a gene. Germline V lookup: CDR1 LGHNA, CDR2 YNFKEQ. This CDR3 spans 17 amino acids. In DNA form, the CDR3 reads TGTGCCAGCAGCCAAAGAGGGCGGGGGGCGGAAACCGGGGAGCTGTTTTTT. It specifies CASSQRGRGAETGELFF.

This clonotype was observed a handful of times. The J gene is TRBJ2-2, the V gene TRBV12-3 or TRBV12-4; D might be TRBD1 (6 bases). Deletions cut 5 bases from V and 3 bases from J, with 13 bases between. This CDR3 region has 15 residues. CDR3 sequence (DNA): TGTGCCAGCAGTATCGGACAGCCCGACACCGGGGAGCTGTTTTTT. Translated: CASSIGQPDTGELFF.

This clonotype was seen a few times. The chain uses TRBV11-1 and TRBJ2-7; D gene ambiguous. Trimming removed 0 bases at V and 6 bases at J, with 9 bases between. The CDR3 has 13 residues. The germline V gene has CDR1 SGHAT and CDR2 FQDESV (reference sequence). The CDR3, as DNA: TGTGCCAGCAGCTTAGCGCCGGCAGGCGAGCAGTACTTC. Translated: CASSLAPAGEQYF.

With regard to this clonotype: Because it lacks the conserved phenylalanine or tryptophan at the end, this CDR3 is likely a read error. V and J are TRBV4-2 and TRBJ2-5; D is possibly TRBD1 or TRBD2 (5 bases each). Germline V gene data show CDR1 as LGHNA and CDR2 as YNFKEQ. Trimming stripped 3 bases from V and 9 bases from J, with 11 bases between. The CDR3 runs to 12 residues. The CDR3 here is CASSQHLGAQYS. CDR3 coding DNA: TGTGCCAGCAGCCAGCACCTGGGGGCCCAGTACTCC.

This clonotype was recorded a few times. V usage is TRBV7-2 and J usage is TRBJ2-3; 7 bases map to TRBD2. Germline V gene sequence: CDR1 SGHTA, CDR2 FQGNSA. The CDR3 contains 15 residues. V dropped 10 bases and J dropped 1; count of bases not matched to a gene: 11. CDR3 loop: CANGLVGHGTDTQYF. CDR3 in DNA: TGTGCCAACGGACTAGTCGGCCATGGCACAGATACGCAGTATTTT.

This clonotype was recorded a few times. The chain uses TRBV30 and TRBJ1-5; tentatively, D is TRBD1 (5 bases). Trimming shortened V by 1 base and J by 4 bases, and 11 bases separated the two germline ends. Germline V CDR1 and CDR2: GTSNPN, SVGIG (reference sequence). The CDR3 consists of 14 residues. CDR3 region: CAWSEGIGNQPQHF. In nucleotides, the CDR3 is TGTGCCTGGAGTGAGGGGATTGGAAATCAGCCCCAGCATTTT.

This clonotype was counted a few times. Written as DNA, the CDR3 is TGTGCCAGCAGCTTAGAGCGGAACTACAATGAGCAGTTCTTC. Residues: CASSLERNYNEQFF. This sequence joins TRBV11-2 and TRBJ2-1, with no clear D. Germline V gives CDR1 SGHAT, CDR2 FQNNGV. The CDR3 is 14 residues long. Trimming removed 0 bases at V and 3 bases at J, with 6 bases between.

This clonotype was recorded a few times. The chain carries TRBV4-1 and TRBJ1-6; 8 positions match TRBD1. Germline CDR1 reads MGHRA; CDR2 reads YSYEKL. V lost 0 bases, J lost 8 bases, and 6 bases stayed unmatched. The CDR3 spans 16 residues. The CDR3 here is CASSQDPGQGYSPLHF. The CDR3 DNA is TGCGCCAGCAGCCAAGATCCTGGACAGGGTTATTCACCCCTCCACTTT.

This clonotype occurred a few times. The rearrangement uses TRBV7-9 and TRBJ2-5; 10 bases match TRBD1. Per germline, CDR1 SEHNR and CDR2 FQNEAQ (reference sequence). The CDR3 is 14 residues long. V lost 5 bases to trimming and J lost 5 bases; unmatched junction nucleotides: 5. The CDR3 spells CASSGQGVSETQYF. CDR3 sequence (DNA): TGTGCCAGCAGCGGACAGGGGGTCTCTGAGACCCAGTACTTC. The whole variable domain, filled in from reference TRBV7-9 and TRBJ2-5, reads DTGVSQNPRHKITKRGQNVTFRCDPISEHNRLYWYRQTLGQGPEFLTYFQNEAQLEKSRLLSDRFSAERPKGSFSTLEIQRTEQGDSAMYLCASSGQGVSETQYFGPGTRLLVL.

A few counts support this clonotype. V is TRBV20-1 and J is TRBJ2-6; D call uncertain. The CDR3 is 12 amino acids. In germline, CDR1 is DFQATT, CDR2 SNEGSKA (reference sequence). CDR3 coding DNA: TGCGGGTGTGTCTCTGGGGCCAACGTCCTGACTTTC. Translated, it gives CGCVSGANVLTF.

This clonotype was detected ten times or more. The V and J genes are TRBV15 and TRBJ2-7; the match to TRBD1 covers 7 bases. This CDR3 comprises 13 residues. V dropped 5 bases and J dropped 1; count of bases not matched to a gene: 2. The V gene's germline CDR1 is LNHNV and CDR2 YYDKDF (reference sequence). The DNA of the CDR3 is TGTGCCACCAGCGTGACAGGGTCCTACGAGCAGTACTTC. Its translation: CATSVTGSYEQYF.

This clonotype was counted between two and nine times. CDR3 sequence: CASTRALQNSPLHF. The DNA of the CDR3 is TGTGCCAGCACCCGAGCCCTACAGAATTCACCCCTCCACTTT. The chain links TRBV25-1 to TRBJ1-6; no firm D call. V lost 7 bases and J 7 bases, leaving 14 bases between the germline ends. The CDR3 length is 14 residues. Looked up from germline, CDR1 is MGHDK and CDR2 is SYGVNS.

This clonotype was detected many times. V and J are TRBV10-3 and TRBJ2-7, with D possibly TRBD1 on 6 matching bases. The germline CDR1 and CDR2 sequences are ENHRY and SYGVKD. The V gene lost 7 bases and the J gene lost 1 base, with 17 bases spanning the gap. This CDR3 is 15 amino acids long. For the CDR3, the DNA is TGTGCCATCAATACTCAGGGGCAAAATTCCTACGAGCAGTACTTC. Translating it yields CAINTQGQNSYEQYF.

The CDR3 coding sequence is TGTGCCAGCAGCTTAGGTTGGGCAGGAGATACGCAGTATTTT. It yields the protein CASSLGWAGDTQYF. The J gene is TRBJ2-3, the V gene TRBV11-2; D gene unclear. V was pared by 1 base and J by 5 bases, with 10 bases between. This CDR3 comprises 14 residues. From germline, CDR1 is SGHAT and CDR2 FQNNGV.

Note on this clonotype: A read error may produce the germline difference seen at one junction end. This chain connects TRBV9 to TRBJ2-2, with D possibly TRBD2 on 6 matching bases. The CDR3 sequence is 17 residues long. Germline assignment: CDR1 SGDLS and CDR2 YYNGEE. The chain's CDR3 is CSSSGPTWRGNTGELFF. The CDR3 DNA sequence: TGTTCCAGCAGCGGCCCCACCTGGCGGGGAAACACCGGGGAGCTGTTTTTT.

This clonotype was found a few times. V gene TRBV10-2 combines with J gene TRBJ2-7; possible D gene TRBD2, 5 bases. V dropped 8 bases and J dropped 5 bases, with 19 bases sitting between them. The CDR3 is 14 residues long. From germline, CDR1 is WSHSY and CDR2 SAAADI. The CDR3 here is CASDSSSHGDEQYF. CDR3 sequence (DNA): TGCGCCAGCGACTCTAGCTCTCACGGAGACGAGCAGTACTTC.

This clonotype was counted at least ten times. V is TRBV5-1 and J is TRBJ1-2; 9 nucleotides line up with TRBD1. V trimming: 4 bases; J trimming: 6 bases; junction bases outside the gene matches: 7. The germline CDR1 and CDR2 sequences are SGHRS and YFSETQ. The CDR3 runs to 14 residues. CDR3 sequence: CASSTETGGHGYTF. CDR3 bases: TGCGCCAGCAGCACCGAAACAGGGGGCCATGGCTACACCTTC. Based on the CDR3 plus reference TRBV5-1 and TRBJ1-2, the full variable domain is KAGVTQTPRYLIKTRGQQVTLSCSPISGHRSVSWYQQTPGQGLQFLFEYFSETQRNKGNFPGRFSGRQFSNSRSEMNVSTLELGDSALYLCASSTETGGHGYTFGSGTRLTVV.

This clonotype was seen many times. The V gene is TRBV7-9, the J gene TRBJ2-5; D ambiguous. V was clipped by 2 bases and J by 1 base, with 14 bases between them. The CDR3 is 16 amino acids. Germline CDR1 reads SEHNR; CDR2 reads FQNEAQ (reference sequence). For the CDR3, the DNA is TGTGCCAGCAGCTTAATTGTGTGGGGTGGCCAAGAGACCCAGTACTTC. It yields the protein CASSLIVWGGQETQYF.

The chain has TRBV23-1 and TRBJ2-7; 8 nucleotides match TRBD1. TRBV23-1 is reported as an ORF; its role is uncertain. Trimming took 3 bases from V and 1 from J; bases not matched to a gene: 5. CDR3 length: 15 amino acids. The CDR3 protein is CASSQRDRHSYEQYF. The DNA for the CDR3 is TGCGCCAGCAGTCAGCGGGACAGGCATTCCTACGAGCAGTACTTC.

This clonotype was counted many times. The chain recombines TRBV6-1 with TRBJ1-1; D might be TRBD1 (6 bases). CDR1 and CDR2 from the germline V gene are MNHNS and SASEGT. Trimming cost V 6 bases and J 0 bases, with 14 bases left between them. This CDR3 spans 15 amino acids. The CDR3: CASRLIGQMNTEAFF. CDR3 DNA sequence: TGTGCCAGCAGACTAATCGGACAGATGAACACTGAAGCTTTCTTT.

V usage is TRBV28 and J usage is TRBJ2-5, with 11 bases aligning to TRBD2. Trimming at V came to 5 bases and at J to 1 base, leaving 12 bases not matched to a gene. The CDR3 loop spans 18 amino acids. The germline V gene has CDR1 MDHEN and CDR2 SYDVKM. The CDR3 DNA follows: TGTGCCAGCAGTGCCGAAATCGGACTAGCGGGCGTCCAAGAGACCCAGTACTTC. Encoded protein: CASSAEIGLAGVQETQYF.

This clonotype was seen at least ten times. The chain employs TRBV28 and TRBJ2-3; 7 bases fit TRBD2. CDR1 and CDR2 (germline): MDHEN, SYDVKM. J lost 6 bases, V lost 5 bases, and 5 bases had no gene match. The CDR3 consists of 13 residues. The CDR3 here is CASSEAGVDTQYF. Here the CDR3 DNA reads TGTGCCAGCAGTGAGGCGGGAGTTGATACGCAGTATTTT.

This clonotype showed up just a few times. The V gene is TRBV20-1, the J gene TRBJ2-7; 16 bases match TRBD2. Unmatched junction bases numbered 18, after V lost 7 bases and J lost 3 bases. CDR3 length equals 19 residues. CDR1 and CDR2 (germline): DFQATT, SNEGSKA (reference sequence). Written as DNA, the CDR3 is TGCAGTGTTAGTGGGTACCCGGGACTAGCGGGAGGGCCTCACTACGAGCAGTACTTC. It encodes CSVSGYPGLAGGPHYEQYF.

This clonotype was observed a handful of times. The V call is TRBV5-1, the J call TRBJ1-3, with TRBD1 matching over 8 bases. The germline gives CDR1 SGHRS, CDR2 YFSETQ. The CDR3 loop spans 17 amino acids. Germline trimming cut 0 bases from V and 3 bases from J; bases unmatched to any gene: 8. The CDR3 protein is CASSLAGQGAGGNTIYF. CDR3 coding DNA: TGCGCCAGCAGCTTGGCCGGGCAGGGGGCCGGTGGAAACACCATATATTTT.

There are a few counts of this clonotype. This chain links TRBV7-6 with TRBJ2-3; TRBD2 matches at 8 bases. After removal of 4 bases from V and 9 bases from J, the junction contained 6 bases not matched to a gene. The germline CDR1 and CDR2 sequences are SGHVS and FNYEAQ. This CDR3 has 13 residues. CDR3 amino acids: CASSYTSGETQYF. In DNA, the CDR3 is TGTGCCAGCAGCTATACTAGCGGAGAAACGCAGTATTTT.

This clonotype was observed a few times. This chain links TRBV7-8 with TRBJ2-1; no clear D. This CDR3 is built from 15 residues. Germline loops: CDR1 SGHVS, CDR2 FQNEAQ. Between the trimmed V and J ends, which lost 1 base and 2 bases, there was a span of 9 bases. The chain's CDR3 is CASSLEVRTYNEQFF. CDR3 bases: TGTGCCAGCAGCTTAGAAGTCAGAACCTACAATGAGCAGTTCTTC.

CDR3 region: CASSLGIGRANSPLHF. The CDR3 coding sequence is TGCGCCAGCAGCCTAGGGATCGGGAGGGCTAATTCACCCCTCCACTTT. The chain carries TRBV4-3 and TRBJ1-6, with unresolved D. In germline, CDR1 is LGHNA, CDR2 YSLEER. The CDR3 spans 16 residues. V lost 4 bases, J lost 6 bases, and 16 bases lay in between.

Concerning this clonotype: It is likely a read error, because the conserved phenylalanine at the end of the CDR3 is missing. This chain uses TRBV7-9 with TRBJ2-4; a possible D gene is TRBD1 (6 bases). The CDR3 is 14 residues long. V was clipped by 3 bases and J by 7 bases, with 13 bases between them. Germline CDR1 reads SEHNR; CDR2 reads FQNEAQ (reference sequence). In DNA, the CDR3 is TGTGCCAGCAGCTTTCAGGCAGGGGATAACATTCAGTACTCC. This gives the protein CASSFQAGDNIQYS.

The rearrangement joins TRBV2 to TRBJ2-2; D unresolved. The CDR3 extends over 14 amino acids. Germline CDR1 SNHLY, CDR2 FYNNEI. V lost 6 bases and J 0 bases, leaving 8 bases between the germline ends. The CDR3 nucleotides are TGTGCCAGCAGCGCGACAACGAACACCGGGGAGCTGTTTTTT. Its protein is CASSATTNTGELFF.